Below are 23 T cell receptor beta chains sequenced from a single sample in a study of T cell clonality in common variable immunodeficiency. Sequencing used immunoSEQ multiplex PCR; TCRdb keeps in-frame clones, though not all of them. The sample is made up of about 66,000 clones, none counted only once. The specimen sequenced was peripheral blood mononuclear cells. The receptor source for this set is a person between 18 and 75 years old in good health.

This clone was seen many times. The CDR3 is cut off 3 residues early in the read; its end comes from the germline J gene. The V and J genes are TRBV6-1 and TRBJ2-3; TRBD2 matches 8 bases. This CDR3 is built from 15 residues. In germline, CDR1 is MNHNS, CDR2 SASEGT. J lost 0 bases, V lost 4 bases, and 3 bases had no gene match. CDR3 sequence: CASSAGLVSTDTQYF. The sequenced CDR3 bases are TGTGCCAGCAGTGCGGGACTAGTGAGCACAGATACG.

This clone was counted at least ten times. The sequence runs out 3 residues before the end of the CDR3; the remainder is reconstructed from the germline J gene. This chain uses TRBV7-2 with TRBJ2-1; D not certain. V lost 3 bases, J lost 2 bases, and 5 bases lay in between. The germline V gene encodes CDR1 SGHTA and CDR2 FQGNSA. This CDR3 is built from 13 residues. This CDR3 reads CASSLRAYNEQFF. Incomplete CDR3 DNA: TGTGCCAGCAGCTTGCGCGCCTACAATGAG. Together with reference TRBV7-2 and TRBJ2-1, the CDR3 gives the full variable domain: GAGVSQSPSNKVTEKGKDVELRCDPISGHTALYWYRQSLGQGLEFLIYFQGNSAPDKSGLPSDRFSAERTGGSVSTLTIQRTQQEDSAVYLCASSLRAYNEQFFGPGTRLTVL.

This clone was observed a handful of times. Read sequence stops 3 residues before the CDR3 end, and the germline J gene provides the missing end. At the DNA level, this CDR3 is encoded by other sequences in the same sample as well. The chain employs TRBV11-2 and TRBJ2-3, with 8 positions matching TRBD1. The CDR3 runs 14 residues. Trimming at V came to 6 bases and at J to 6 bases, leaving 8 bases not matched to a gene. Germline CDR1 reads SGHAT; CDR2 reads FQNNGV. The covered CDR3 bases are TGTGCCAGCAGTAACTGGGCAGGGGGCGATACG. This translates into CASSNWAGGDT. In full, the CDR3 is CASSNWAGGDTQYF.

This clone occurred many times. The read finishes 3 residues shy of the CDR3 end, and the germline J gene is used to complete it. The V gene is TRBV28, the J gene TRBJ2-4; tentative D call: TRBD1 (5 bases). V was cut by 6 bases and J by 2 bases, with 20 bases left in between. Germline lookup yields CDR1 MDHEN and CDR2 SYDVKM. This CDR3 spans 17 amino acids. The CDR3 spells CASSPDGHRKTKNIQYF. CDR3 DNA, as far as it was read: TGTGCCAGCAGCCCTGATGGACATCGTAAGACCAAAAACATT.

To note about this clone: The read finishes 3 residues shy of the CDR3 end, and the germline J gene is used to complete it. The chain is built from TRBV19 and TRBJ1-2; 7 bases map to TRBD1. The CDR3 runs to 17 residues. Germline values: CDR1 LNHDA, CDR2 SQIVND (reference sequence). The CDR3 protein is CASSIYSPIRGYYGYTF. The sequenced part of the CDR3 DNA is TGTGCCAGTAGTATATATTCTCCGATCAGGGGGTATTACGGC.

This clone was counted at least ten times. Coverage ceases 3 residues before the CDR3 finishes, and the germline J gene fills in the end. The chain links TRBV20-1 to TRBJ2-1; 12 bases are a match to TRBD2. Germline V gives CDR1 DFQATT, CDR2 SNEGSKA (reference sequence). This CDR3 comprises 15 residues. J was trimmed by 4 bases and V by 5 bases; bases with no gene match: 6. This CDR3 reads CSAFPSGREYNEQFF. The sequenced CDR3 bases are TGCAGTGCTTTCCCTAGCGGGAGGGAATACAATGAG.

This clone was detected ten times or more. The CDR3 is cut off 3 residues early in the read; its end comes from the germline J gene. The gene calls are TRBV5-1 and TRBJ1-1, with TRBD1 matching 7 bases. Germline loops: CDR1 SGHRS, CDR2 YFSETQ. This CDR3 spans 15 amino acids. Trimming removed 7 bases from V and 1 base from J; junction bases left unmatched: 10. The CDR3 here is CASGQGGAPNTEAFF. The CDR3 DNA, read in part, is TGCGCCAGCGGCCAGGGGGGAGCCCCGAACACTGAA.

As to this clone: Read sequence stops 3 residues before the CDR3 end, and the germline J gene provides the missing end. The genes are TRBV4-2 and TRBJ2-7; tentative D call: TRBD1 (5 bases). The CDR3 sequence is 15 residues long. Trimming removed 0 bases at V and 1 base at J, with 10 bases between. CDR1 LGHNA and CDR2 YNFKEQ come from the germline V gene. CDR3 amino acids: CASSQDGAGSYEQYF. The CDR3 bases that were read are TGTGCCAGCAGCCAAGATGGGGCCGGGTCCTACGAG.

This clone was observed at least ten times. The sequenced part of the CDR3 DNA is TGTGCCAGCTCACCAGACAGGGCCCGCGAG. It codes for CASSPDRARE. The whole CDR3 sequence is CASSPDRAREQYF. This rearrangement joins TRBV18 to TRBJ2-7, with 7 bases identical to TRBD1. Read coverage stops 3 residues before the CDR3 terminus; the germline J gene supplies the remainder. Trimming took 2 bases from V and 6 from J; bases not matched to a gene: 4. The CDR3 extends over 13 amino acids. CDR1 and CDR2 (germline): KGHSH, LQKENI.

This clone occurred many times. The sequenced CDR3 bases are TGCGCCAGCAGCACCGGGACAGGGGGCGACGAG. Its protein product is CASSTGTGGDE. In full, the CDR3 is CASSTGTGGDEQYF. This chain uses TRBV10-1 with TRBJ2-7; 12 nucleotides line up with TRBD1. Coverage ceases 3 residues before the CDR3 finishes, and the germline J gene fills in the end. The CDR3 has 14 residues. The germline V gene encodes CDR1 WNHNN and CDR2 SYGVQD (reference sequence). The ends lost 6 bases at V and 5 bases at J; junction bases unmatched: 5.

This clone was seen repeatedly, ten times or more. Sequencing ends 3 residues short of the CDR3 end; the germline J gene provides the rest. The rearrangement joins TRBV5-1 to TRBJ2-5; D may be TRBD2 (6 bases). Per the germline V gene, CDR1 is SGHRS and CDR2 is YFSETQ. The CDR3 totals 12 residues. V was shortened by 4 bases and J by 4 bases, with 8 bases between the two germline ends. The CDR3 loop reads CASSRLGETQYF. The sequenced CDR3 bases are TGCGCCAGCAGCCGACTAGGAGAGACC. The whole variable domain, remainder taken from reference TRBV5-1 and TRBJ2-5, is KAGVTQTPRYLIKTRGQQVTLSCSPISGHRSVSWYQQTPGQGLQFLFEYFSETQRNKGNFPGRFSGRQFSNSRSEMNVSTLELGDSALYLCASSRLGETQYFGPGTRLLVL.

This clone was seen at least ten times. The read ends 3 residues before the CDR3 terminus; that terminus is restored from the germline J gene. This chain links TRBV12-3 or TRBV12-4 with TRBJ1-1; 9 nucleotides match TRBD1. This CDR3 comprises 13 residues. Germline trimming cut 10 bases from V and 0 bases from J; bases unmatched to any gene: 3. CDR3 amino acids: CAIGTGMNTEAFF. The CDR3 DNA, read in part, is TGTGCCATCGGGACAGGGATGAACACTGAA.

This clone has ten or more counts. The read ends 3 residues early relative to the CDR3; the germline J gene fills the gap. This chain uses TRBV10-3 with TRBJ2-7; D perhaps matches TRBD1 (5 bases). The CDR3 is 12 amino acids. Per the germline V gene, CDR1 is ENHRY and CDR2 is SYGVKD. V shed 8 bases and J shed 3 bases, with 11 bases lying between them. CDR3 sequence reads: CAIADTVYEQYF. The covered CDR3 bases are TGTGCCATCGCGGACACGGTCTACGAG.

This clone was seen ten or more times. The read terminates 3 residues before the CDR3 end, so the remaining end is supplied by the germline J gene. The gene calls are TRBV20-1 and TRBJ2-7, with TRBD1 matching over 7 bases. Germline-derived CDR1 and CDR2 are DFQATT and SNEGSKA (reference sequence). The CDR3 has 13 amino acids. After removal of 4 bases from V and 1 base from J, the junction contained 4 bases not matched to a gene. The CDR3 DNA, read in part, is TGCAGTGCTAACAGGGGAATGTCCTACGAG. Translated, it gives CSANRGMSYE. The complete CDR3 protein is CSANRGMSYEQYF.

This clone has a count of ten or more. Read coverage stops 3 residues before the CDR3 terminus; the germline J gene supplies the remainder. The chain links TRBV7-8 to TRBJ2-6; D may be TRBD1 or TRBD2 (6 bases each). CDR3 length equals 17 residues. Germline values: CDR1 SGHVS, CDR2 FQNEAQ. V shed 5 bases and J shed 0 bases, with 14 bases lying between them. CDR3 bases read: TGTGCCAGCAGCGCGGGACAAGCCCCCTCTGGGGCCAACGTC. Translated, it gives CASSAGQAPSGANV. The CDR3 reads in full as CASSAGQAPSGANVLTF.

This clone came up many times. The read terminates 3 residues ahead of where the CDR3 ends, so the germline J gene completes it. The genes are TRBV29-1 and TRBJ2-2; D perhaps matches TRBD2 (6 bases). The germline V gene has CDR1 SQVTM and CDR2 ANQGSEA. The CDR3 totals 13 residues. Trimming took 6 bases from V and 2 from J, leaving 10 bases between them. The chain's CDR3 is CSVRRGNTGELFF. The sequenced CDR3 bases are TGCAGCGTCCGGAGGGGCAACACCGGGGAG.

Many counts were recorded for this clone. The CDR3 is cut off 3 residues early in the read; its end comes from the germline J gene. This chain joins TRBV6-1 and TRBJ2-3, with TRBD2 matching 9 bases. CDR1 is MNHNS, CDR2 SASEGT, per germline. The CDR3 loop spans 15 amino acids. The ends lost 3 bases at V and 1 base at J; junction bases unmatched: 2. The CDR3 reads CASSDRTSGTDTQYF. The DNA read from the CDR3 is TGTGCCAGCAGTGATCGGACTAGCGGCACAGATACG.

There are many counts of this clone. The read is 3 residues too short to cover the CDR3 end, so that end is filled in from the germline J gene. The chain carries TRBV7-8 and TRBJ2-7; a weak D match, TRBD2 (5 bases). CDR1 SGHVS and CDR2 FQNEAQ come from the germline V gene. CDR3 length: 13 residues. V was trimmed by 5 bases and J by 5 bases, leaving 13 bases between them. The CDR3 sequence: CASSHSERNEQYF. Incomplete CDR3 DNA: TGTGCCAGCAGCCATAGCGAGAGAAACGAG. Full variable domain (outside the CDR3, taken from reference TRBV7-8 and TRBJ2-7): GAGVSQSPRYKVAKRGQDVALRCDPISGHVSLFWYQQALGQGPEFLTYFQNEAQLDKSGLPSDRFFAERPEGSVSTLKIQRTQQEDSAVYLCASSHSERNEQYFGPGTRLTVT.

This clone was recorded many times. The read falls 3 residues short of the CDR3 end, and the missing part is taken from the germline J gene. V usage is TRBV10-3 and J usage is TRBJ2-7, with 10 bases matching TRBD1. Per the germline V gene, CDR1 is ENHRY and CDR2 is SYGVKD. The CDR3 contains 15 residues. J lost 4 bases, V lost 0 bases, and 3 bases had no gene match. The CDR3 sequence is CAISESGTGDYEQYF. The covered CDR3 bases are TGTGCCATCAGTGAGTCGGGGACAGGGGATTACGAG.

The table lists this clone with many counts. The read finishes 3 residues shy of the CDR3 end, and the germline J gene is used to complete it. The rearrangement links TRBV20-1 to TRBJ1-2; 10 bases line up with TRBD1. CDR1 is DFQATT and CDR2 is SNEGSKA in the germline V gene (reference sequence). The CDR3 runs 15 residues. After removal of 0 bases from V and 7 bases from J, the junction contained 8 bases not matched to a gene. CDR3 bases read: TGCAGTGCTAGAGACCGGGACAGGGGATCCCTTGGC. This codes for CSARDRDRGSLG. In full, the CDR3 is CSARDRDRGSLGYTF.

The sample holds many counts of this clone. Here the CDR3 reads CSAISIQGAHQETQYF. The DNA read from the CDR3 is TGCAGTGCAATCTCCATACAGGGAGCCCACCAAGAGACC. This chain links TRBV20-1 with TRBJ2-5, with D possibly being TRBD1 (6 bases). The read ends 3 residues before the CDR3 terminus; that terminus is restored from the germline J gene. The germline V gene has CDR1 DFQATT and CDR2 SNEGSKA (reference sequence). V was pared by 6 bases and J by 0 bases, with 20 bases between. The CDR3 is made up of 16 amino acids.

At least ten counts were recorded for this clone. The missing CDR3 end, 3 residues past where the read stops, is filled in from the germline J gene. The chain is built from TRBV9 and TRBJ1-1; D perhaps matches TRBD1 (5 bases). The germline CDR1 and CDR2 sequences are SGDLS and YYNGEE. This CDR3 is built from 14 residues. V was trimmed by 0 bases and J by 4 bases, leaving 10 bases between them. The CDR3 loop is CASSVDGGSTEAFF. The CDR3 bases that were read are TGTGCCAGCAGCGTAGATGGGGGGAGCACTGAA.

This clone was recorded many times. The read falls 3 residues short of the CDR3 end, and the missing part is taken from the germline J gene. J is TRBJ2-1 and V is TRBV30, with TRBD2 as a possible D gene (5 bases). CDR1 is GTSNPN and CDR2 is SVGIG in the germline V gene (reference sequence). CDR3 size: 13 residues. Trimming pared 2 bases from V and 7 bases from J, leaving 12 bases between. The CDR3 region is CAWSRTSGNEQFF. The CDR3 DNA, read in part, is TGTGCCTGGAGTCGTACGTCGGGGAATGAG.